This passage covers 14 T cell receptor beta chains from one sample sequenced in a study of T cells after yellow fever vaccination. TCRdb recomputed calls from the 5' RACE reads with MiXCR, one row per CDR3 protein. This sample has 350,000 to 450,000 distinct CDR3 sequences, with 6.2% found just once. The input for sequencing was PBMCs, taken 5 days after the yellow fever booster vaccination. The source of these receptors is a man aged 25-40 years who received the YFV17D yellow fever vaccine.

The table lists this clonotype with many counts. The chain carries TRBV5-1 and TRBJ1-2, with 10 nucleotides matching TRBD1. The trim removed 7 bases at V and 3 bases at J, leaving 6 bases unmatched. CDR3 length equals 14 residues. Germline loops: CDR1 SGHRS, CDR2 YFSETQ. CDR3 region: CASQMTGGDYGYTF. In nucleotides, the CDR3 is TGCGCCAGCCAAATGACAGGGGGCGACTATGGCTACACCTTC.

The gene calls are TRBV6-2 or TRBV6-3 and TRBJ1-6; 7 nucleotides line up with TRBD1. CDR3 length equals 17 residues. CDR1 is MNHEY, CDR2 SVGEGT, per germline. V trimming: 2 bases; J trimming: 9 bases; junction bases outside the gene matches: 13. CDR3 region: CASSYRGLGSRISPLHF. The DNA for the CDR3 is TGTGCCAGCAGTTACAGGGGGCTCGGATCACGAATTTCACCCCTCCACTTT.

This clonotype was detected ten times or more. Germline is not matched at one junction end, which may reflect a read error. The chain recombines TRBV6-1 with TRBJ2-1; D may be TRBD1 (5 bases). Per the germline V gene, CDR1 is MNHNS and CDR2 is SASEGT. The CDR3 runs 14 residues. For the CDR3, the DNA is TGTGCCAGTAGTGGGGCGCTTTCCTACAATGAGCAGTTCTTC. It translates to CASSGALSYNEQFF.

The sample holds many counts of this clonotype. This chain joins TRBV20-1 and TRBJ2-7, with D uncertain. The CDR3 is 13 amino acids. The V gene's germline CDR1 is DFQATT and CDR2 SNEGSKA (reference sequence). Trimming removed 5 bases from V and 1 base from J, with 12 bases in between. The CDR3 is CSAPAPKSYEQYF. DNA for the CDR3: TGCAGTGCTCCAGCGCCCAAATCCTACGAGCAGTACTTC.

This clonotype was observed many times. The genes are TRBV4-3 and TRBJ1-5; 7 nucleotides align to TRBD1. The V gene end was trimmed by 1 base and the J gene end by 7 bases; junction bases not matched to a gene: 7. Germline V gives CDR1 LGHNA, CDR2 YSLEER. CDR3 length: 15 residues. The CDR3 DNA sequence: TGCGCCAGCAGCCAAGGACAGGGAAAAAGGCAGCCCCAGCATTTT. As protein: CASSQGQGKRQPQHF.

This clonotype was recorded at least ten times. The chain joins TRBV7-8 to TRBJ2-7; TRBD1 might be the D (9 bases). Trimming left V 5 bases short and J 0 bases short, with 35 bases between. Per the germline V gene, CDR1 is SGHVS and CDR2 is FQNEAQ. The CDR3 extends over 22 amino acids. CDR3 in DNA: TGTGCCAGCAGCAGTATCGGGGGACAGGGTTCGGATGGTAGCGGGGTCTCCTACGAGCAGTACTTC. Amino acid sequence: CASSSIGGQGSDGSGVSYEQYF. Variable domain in full (rest from reference TRBV7-8 and TRBJ2-7): GAGVSQSPRYKVAKRGQDVALRCDPISGHVSLFWYQQALGQGPEFLTYFQNEAQLDKSGLPSDRFFAERPEGSVSTLKIQRTQQEDSAVYLCASSSIGGQGSDGSGVSYEQYFGPGTRLTVT.

This chain uses TRBV29-1 with TRBJ2-2; D not certain. Germline V CDR1 and CDR2: SQVTM, ANQGSEA. Trimming cost V 3 bases and J 6 bases, with 5 bases left between them. The CDR3 consists of 11 residues. The chain's CDR3 is CSVDLSGELFF. The CDR3 coding sequence is TGCAGCGTTGACCTCTCCGGGGAGCTGTTTTTT.

As for this clonotype: A much larger clone differs from this one at a single base, so this may be a read error. This chain joins TRBV30 and TRBJ1-2, with TRBD1 matching 8 bases. J lost 8 bases, V lost 0 bases, and 14 bases had no gene match. The CDR3 is made up of 16 amino acids. Germline V lookup: CDR1 GTSNPN, CDR2 SVGIG (reference sequence). CDR3 loop: CAWSVLKAGGTRGYTF. CDR3 DNA: TGTGCCTGGAGTGTACTAAAGGCAGGGGGCACGAGGGGCTACACCTTC.

The V and J genes are TRBV14 and TRBJ2-7, with 11 bases identical to TRBD1. The CDR3 contains 15 residues. Germline lookup yields CDR1 SGHDN and CDR2 FVKESK. V was clipped by 1 base and J by 2 bases; unmatched bases: 1. The CDR3 DNA follows: TGTGCCAGCAGCCAAGTGGGACAGGGGGCCTACGAGCAGTACTTC. It translates to CASSQVGQGAYEQYF.

In its sample, this clonotype was seen a few times. This chain connects TRBV21-1 to TRBJ2-3; the table's D gene call, TRBD2, was not cross checked with the DNA. TRBV21-1 is annotated as a pseudogene. The CDR3 has 20 residues. CDR3 nucleotide sequence: TGTGCCAGCAGCAAATGTGGTATCGGGGAAACCCCGCATCGGGCAGATACGCAGTATTTT. Its protein is CASSKCGIGETPHRADTQYF.

In its sample, this clonotype was seen a few times. This CDR3 is CSAQREHGETQYF. DNA for the CDR3: TGCAGTGCTCAGCGGGAGCATGGGGAGACCCAGTACTTC. The J gene is TRBJ2-5, the V gene TRBV20-1; 8 bases agree with TRBD2. The CDR3 has 13 residues. J was trimmed by 5 bases and V by 5 bases; bases with no gene match: 7. Germline lookup yields CDR1 DFQATT and CDR2 SNEGSKA (reference sequence).

The chain joins TRBV20-1 to TRBJ1-6; the D gene is possibly TRBD1 (6 bases). From germline, CDR1 is DFQATT and CDR2 SNEGSKA (reference sequence). Trimming removed 6 bases at V and 6 bases at J, with 15 bases between. The CDR3 has 14 amino acids. The CDR3 DNA is TGCAGTGCCCACCCAGGGGAAAGTAATTCACCCCTCCACTTT. Translation: CSAHPGESNSPLHF.

The chain is built from TRBV30 and TRBJ2-3; D is perhaps TRBD2 (6 bases). Trimming removed 7 bases at V and 0 bases at J, with 17 bases between. Germline loops: CDR1 GTSNPN, CDR2 SVGIG (reference sequence). The CDR3 runs to 15 residues. CDR3 region: CASGRGGTSTDTQYF. CDR3 sequence (DNA): TGTGCCTCCGGTAGGGGCGGGACTAGCACAGATACGCAGTATTTT.

There are many counts of this clonotype. The V and J genes are TRBV29-1 and TRBJ2-3; 7 positions agree with TRBD2. V trimming: 5 bases; J trimming: 6 bases; junction bases outside the gene matches: 5. The CDR3 is made up of 12 amino acids. Germline V gene lookup returns CDR1 SQVTM and CDR2 ANQGSEA. Here the CDR3 DNA reads TGCAGCGTTCCCCGGGGAGGGGATACGCAGTATTTT. This translates into CSVPRGGDTQYF.